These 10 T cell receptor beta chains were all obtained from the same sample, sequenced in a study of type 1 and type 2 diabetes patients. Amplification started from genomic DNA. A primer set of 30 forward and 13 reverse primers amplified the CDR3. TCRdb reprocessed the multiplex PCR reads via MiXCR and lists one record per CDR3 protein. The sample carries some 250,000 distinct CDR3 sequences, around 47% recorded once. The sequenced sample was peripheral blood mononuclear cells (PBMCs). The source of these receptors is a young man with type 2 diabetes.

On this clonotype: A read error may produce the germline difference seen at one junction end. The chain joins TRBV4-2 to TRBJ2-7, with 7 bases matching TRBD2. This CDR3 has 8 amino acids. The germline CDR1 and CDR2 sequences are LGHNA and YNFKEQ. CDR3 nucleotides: TGTGCCAGCACCGGGCGGGAGTTC. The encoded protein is CASTGREF.

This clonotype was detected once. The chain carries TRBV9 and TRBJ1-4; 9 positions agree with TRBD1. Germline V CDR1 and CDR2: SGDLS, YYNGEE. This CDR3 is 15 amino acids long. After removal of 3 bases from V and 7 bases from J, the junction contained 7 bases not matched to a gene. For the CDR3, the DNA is TGTGCCAGCAGCGAAGGGGACAGGGCCGGTGAAAAACTGTTTTTT. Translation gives CASSEGDRAGEKLFF.

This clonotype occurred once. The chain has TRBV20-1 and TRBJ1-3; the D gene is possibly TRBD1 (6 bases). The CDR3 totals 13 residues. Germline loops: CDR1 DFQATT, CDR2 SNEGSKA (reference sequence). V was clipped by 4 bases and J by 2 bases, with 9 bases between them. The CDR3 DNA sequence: TGCAGTGCTAACAGGGCCGCTGGAAACACCATATATTTT. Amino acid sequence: CSANRAAGNTIYF.

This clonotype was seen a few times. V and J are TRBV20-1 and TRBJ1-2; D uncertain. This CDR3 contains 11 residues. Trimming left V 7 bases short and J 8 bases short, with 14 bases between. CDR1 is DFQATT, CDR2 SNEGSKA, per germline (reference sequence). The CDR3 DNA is TGCAGTGGGGAATGGGAGTTGGGCTACACCTTC. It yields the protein CSGEWELGYTF.

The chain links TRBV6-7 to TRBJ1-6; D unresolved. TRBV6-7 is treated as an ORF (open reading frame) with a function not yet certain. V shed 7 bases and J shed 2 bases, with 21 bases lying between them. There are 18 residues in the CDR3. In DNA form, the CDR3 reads TGTGCCAGCACCCTACCTGGACCGCTCTCGGCCTATAATTCACCCCTCCACTTT. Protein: CASTLPGPLSAYNSPLHF.

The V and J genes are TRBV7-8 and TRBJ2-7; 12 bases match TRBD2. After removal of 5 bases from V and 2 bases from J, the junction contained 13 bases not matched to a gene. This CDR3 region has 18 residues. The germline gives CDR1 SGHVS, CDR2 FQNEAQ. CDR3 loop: CASSTTSGLAGTTYEQYF. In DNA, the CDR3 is TGTGCCAGCAGCACAACCTCCGGACTAGCGGGGACCACCTACGAGCAGTACTTC.

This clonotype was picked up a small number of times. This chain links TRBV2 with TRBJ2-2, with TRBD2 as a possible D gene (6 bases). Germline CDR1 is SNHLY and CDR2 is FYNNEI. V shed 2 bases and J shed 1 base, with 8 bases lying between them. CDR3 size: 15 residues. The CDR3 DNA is TGTGCCAGCAGTGAACAGGGAGGGAACACCGGGGAGCTGTTTTTT. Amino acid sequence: CASSEQGGNTGELFF. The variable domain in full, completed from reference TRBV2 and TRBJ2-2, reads EPEVTQTPSHQVTQMGQEVILRCVPISNHLYFYWYRQILGQKVEFLVSFYNNEISEKSEIFDDQFSVERPDGSNFTLKIRSTKLEDSAMYFCASSEQGGNTGELFFGEGSRLTVL.

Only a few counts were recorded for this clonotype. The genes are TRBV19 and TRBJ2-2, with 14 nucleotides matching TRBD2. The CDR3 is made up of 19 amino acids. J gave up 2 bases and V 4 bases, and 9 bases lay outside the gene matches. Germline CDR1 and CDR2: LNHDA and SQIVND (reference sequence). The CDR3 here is CASSRPRLAGGPNTGELFF. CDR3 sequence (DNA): TGTGCCAGTAGTAGGCCCCGACTAGCGGGGGGGCCTAACACCGGGGAGCTGTTTTTT.

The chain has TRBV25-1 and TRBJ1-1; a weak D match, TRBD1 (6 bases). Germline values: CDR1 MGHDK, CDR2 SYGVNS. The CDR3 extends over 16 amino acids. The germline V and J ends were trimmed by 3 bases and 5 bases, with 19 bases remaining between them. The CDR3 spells CASSDRGGGAGTEAFF. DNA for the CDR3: TGTGCCAGCAGTGACCGAGGGGGGGGGGCAGGTACTGAAGCTTTCTTT. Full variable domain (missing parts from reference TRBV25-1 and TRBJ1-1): EADIYQTPRYLVIGTGKKITLECSQTMGHDKMYWYQQDPGMELHLIHYSYGVNSTEKGDLSSESTVSRIRTEHFPLTLESARPSHTSQYLCASSDRGGGAGTEAFFGQGTRLTVV.

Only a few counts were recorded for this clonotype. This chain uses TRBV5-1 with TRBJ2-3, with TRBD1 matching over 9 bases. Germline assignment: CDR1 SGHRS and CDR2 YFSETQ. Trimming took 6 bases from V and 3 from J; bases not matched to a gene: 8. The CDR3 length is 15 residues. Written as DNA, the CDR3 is TGCGCCAGCATGCTGACAGGGGGAGCTACAGATACGCAGTATTTT. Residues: CASMLTGGATDTQYF.